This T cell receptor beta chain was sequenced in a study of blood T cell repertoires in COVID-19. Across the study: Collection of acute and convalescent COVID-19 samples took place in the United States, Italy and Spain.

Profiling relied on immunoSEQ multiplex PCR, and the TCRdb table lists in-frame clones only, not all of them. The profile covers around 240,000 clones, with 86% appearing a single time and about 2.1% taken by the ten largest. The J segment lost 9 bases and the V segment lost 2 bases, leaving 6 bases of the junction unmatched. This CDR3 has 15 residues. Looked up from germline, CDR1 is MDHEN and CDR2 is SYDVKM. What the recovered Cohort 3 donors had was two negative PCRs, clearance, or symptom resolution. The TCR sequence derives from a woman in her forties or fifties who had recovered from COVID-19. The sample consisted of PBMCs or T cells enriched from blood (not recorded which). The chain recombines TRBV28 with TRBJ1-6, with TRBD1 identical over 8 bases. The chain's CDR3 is CASSLGQGASSPLHF. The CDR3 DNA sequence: TGTGCCAGCAGTTTAGGGCAGGGGGCAAGTTCACCCCTCCACTTT.